What follows are 22 T cell receptor beta chains derived from one specimen sequenced in a study of T cell repertoires in cytomegalovirus infection. Antigens of these TCRs are unknown. A single record per CDR3 protein comes from TCRdb applying MiXCR to the reads. The data show just under 500,000 distinct CDR3 sequences, roughly a third seen once. The material sequenced was cultured PBMCs, taken from culture after CMV antigen stimulation. The receptors stem from a human donor in good health (CMV status not recorded). Some clones in this sample may be carry-over from other donors' samples.

This clonotype was found a few times. The chain joins TRBV10-3 to TRBJ1-5; 9 bases align to TRBD1. This CDR3 has 13 residues. With V trimmed by 1 base and J by 11 bases, 3 bases remained unmatched. From germline, CDR1 is ENHRY and CDR2 SYGVKD. The CDR3 spells CAISELQGATQHF. The CDR3 DNA follows: TGTGCCATCAGTGAGTTACAGGGGGCAACCCAGCATTTT.

The chain employs TRBV7-9 and TRBJ2-2; tentatively, D is TRBD2 (5 bases). CDR1 SEHNR and CDR2 FQNEAQ come from the germline V gene (reference sequence). Between the trimmed V and J ends, which lost 0 bases and 6 bases, there was a span of 11 bases. This CDR3 is built from 15 residues. CDR3 bases: TGTGCCAGCAGCTTAGCGCGGGCGAGTTCCGGGGAGCTGTTTTTT. It specifies CASSLARASSGELFF.

The table lists this clonotype with a few counts. The rearrangement links TRBV7-6 to TRBJ2-3; weak D call: TRBD1 (6 bases). The CDR3 runs 14 residues. CDR1 and CDR2 (germline): SGHVS, FNYEAQ. V gave up 4 bases and J gave up 6 bases, with 14 bases separating them. The CDR3 protein is CASSYEGGYDTQYF. In nucleotides, the CDR3 is TGTGCCAGCAGCTATGAAGGGGGATACGATACGCAGTATTTT.

This clonotype was detected ten times or more. The J gene is TRBJ1-1, the V gene TRBV7-2, with 9 bases lining up with TRBD1. CDR1 SGHTA and CDR2 FQGNSA come from the germline V gene. This CDR3 spans 15 amino acids. Unmatched junction bases numbered 8, after V lost 1 base and J lost 8 bases. The CDR3 sequence is CASSLEPGQGTEAFF. CDR3 sequence (DNA): TGTGCCAGCAGCTTAGAACCGGGACAGGGAACCGAAGCTTTCTTT. Combining the CDR3 with reference TRBV7-2 and TRBJ1-1 gives the whole variable domain GAGVSQSPSNKVTEKGKDVELRCDPISGHTALYWYRQSLGQGLEFLIYFQGNSAPDKSGLPSDRFSAERTGGSVSTLTIQRTQQEDSAVYLCASSLEPGQGTEAFFGQGTRLTVV.

Only a few counts were recorded for this clonotype. The V call is TRBV7-2, the J call TRBJ2-5; 7 bases match TRBD1. CDR3 length: 14 residues. CDR1 and CDR2 from the germline V gene are SGHTA and FQGNSA. The V and J ends lost 5 bases and 1 base, in that order; junction bases with no gene match: 4. CDR3 sequence: CASSLRGLQETQYF. The CDR3 DNA reads as TGTGCCAGCAGCCTTAGGGGGCTCCAAGAGACCCAGTACTTC.

The V call is TRBV10-3, the J call TRBJ1-1; TRBD1 agrees at 9 bases. The trim removed 6 bases at V and 1 base at J, leaving 0 bases unmatched. This CDR3 region has 13 residues. CDR1 ENHRY and CDR2 SYGVKD come from the germline V gene. CDR3 residues: CAIRGQGNTEAFF. In DNA form, the CDR3 reads TGTGCCATCAGGGGACAGGGGAACACTGAAGCTTTCTTT.

This clonotype came up a few times. The V and J genes are TRBV7-9 and TRBJ1-1; no clear D gene. The V end was cut by 7 bases, the J end by 2 bases, with 11 bases between. This CDR3 contains 13 residues. CDR1 is SEHNR, CDR2 FQNEAQ, per germline (reference sequence). The DNA for the CDR3 is TGTGCCAGCATGATGGACTTAAACACTGAAGCTTTCTTT. This encodes CASMMDLNTEAFF.

This clonotype showed up just a few times. This chain uses TRBV25-1 with TRBJ2-5, with 8 bases matching TRBD2. CDR1 MGHDK and CDR2 SYGVNS come from the germline V gene. CDR3 length: 15 residues. Germline trimming cut 2 bases from V and 3 bases from J; bases unmatched to any gene: 5. CDR3 DNA: TGTGCCAGCAGTGAAGGAAATAGCGGGAAAGAGACCCAGTACTTC. Protein sequence: CASSEGNSGKETQYF.

This clonotype has at least ten counts. The rearrangement uses TRBV7-2 and TRBJ2-3; D remains unclear. CDR3 length: 13 residues. Looked up from germline, CDR1 is SGHTA and CDR2 is FQGNSA. Trimming took off 5 bases at V and 2 bases at J, with 8 bases between the two ends. This chain's CDR3 is CASSPGYTDTQYF. CDR3 bases: TGTGCCAGCAGCCCCGGGTACACAGATACGCAGTATTTT.

V gene TRBV19 combines with J gene TRBJ2-3; D may be TRBD1 (6 bases). The length of the CDR3 is 15 residues. The germline V gene encodes CDR1 LNHDA and CDR2 SQIVND (reference sequence). V gave up 8 bases and J gave up 3 bases, with 18 bases separating them. The CDR3 spells CASGPTGTGTDTQYF. The DNA for the CDR3 is TGTGCCAGTGGCCCGACAGGAACGGGAACAGATACGCAGTATTTT.

The table lists this clonotype with a few counts. This sequence joins TRBV7-2 and TRBJ2-3; D is uncertain. With 5 bases removed from V and 2 bases from J, the gap between germline ends came to 11 bases. CDR1 is SGHTA and CDR2 is FQGNSA in the germline V gene. The CDR3 runs to 14 residues. The CDR3 spells CASSRVGYTDTQYF. CDR3 DNA sequence: TGTGCCAGCAGCCGAGTGGGATACACAGATACGCAGTATTTT.

This clonotype was seen a handful of times. The rearrangement uses TRBV6-5 and TRBJ1-2; a possible D gene is TRBD1 (5 bases). This CDR3 contains 15 residues. Between the trimmed V and J ends, which lost 0 bases and 5 bases, there was a span of 13 bases. CDR1 and CDR2 from the germline V gene are MNHEY and SVGAGI. CDR3 DNA sequence: TGTGCCAGCAGTTACTCGACGGTTGGGACTTATGGCTACACCTTC. Protein: CASSYSTVGTYGYTF.

There are many counts of this clonotype. V is TRBV7-2 and J is TRBJ2-2; 8 bases match TRBD2. V trimming: 2 bases; J trimming: 1 base; junction bases outside the gene matches: 9. CDR3 length equals 18 residues. The germline V gene has CDR1 SGHTA and CDR2 FQGNSA. CDR3 bases: TGTGCCAGCAGCTTAAAGGGACTAGGGGGATTGAACACCGGGGAGCTGTTTTTT. Residues: CASSLKGLGGLNTGELFF.

The genes are TRBV27 and TRBJ2-1; D is uncertain. Germline lookup yields CDR1 MNHEY and CDR2 SMNVEV (reference sequence). CDR3 size: 13 residues. Trimming removed 3 bases at V and 4 bases at J, with 7 bases between. CDR3 DNA: TGTGCCAGCAGTTTTGAAACTTACAATGAGCAGTTCTTC. Translation: CASSFETYNEQFF.

In its sample, this clonotype was seen a few times. The chain couples TRBV19 to TRBJ2-1; 9 bases map to TRBD2. CDR1 is LNHDA, CDR2 SQIVND, per germline (reference sequence). This CDR3 spans 17 amino acids. J was trimmed by 0 bases and V by 7 bases; bases with no gene match: 10. CDR3 in DNA: TGTGCCAGTACCCAGTGGGGTAGCGGGGGCTCCTACAATGAGCAGTTCTTC. It yields the protein CASTQWGSGGSYNEQFF.

This clonotype was counted only a few times. J is TRBJ2-1 and V is TRBV20-1, with 12 bases matching TRBD2. Germline V gene sequence: CDR1 DFQATT, CDR2 SNEGSKA (reference sequence). The CDR3 has 15 amino acids. Trimming took 6 bases from V and 8 from J; bases not matched to a gene: 11. The DNA for the CDR3 is TGCAGTGCCCTTGGACTAGCGGGATTCGAGGATGAGCAGTTCTTC. It translates to CSALGLAGFEDEQFF.

The sample holds a few counts of this clonotype. The chain is built from TRBV11-3 and TRBJ2-1; D unresolved. The germline V gene has CDR1 SGHNT and CDR2 YENEEA. Trimming removed 6 bases from V and 7 bases from J, with 19 bases in between. The CDR3 is 15 residues long. The CDR3 here is CASSPDPLRVNEQFF. The CDR3 DNA reads as TGTGCCAGCAGTCCCGACCCACTACGAGTGAATGAGCAGTTCTTC.

The chain is built from TRBV19 and TRBJ2-7; 8 bases line up with TRBD1. The CDR3 consists of 15 residues. V gave up 3 bases and J gave up 2 bases; unmatched junction bases: 6. CDR1 and CDR2 from the germline V gene are LNHDA and SQIVND (reference sequence). The CDR3 reads CASSIGRGQTYEQYF. CDR3 in DNA: TGTGCCAGTAGTATCGGCAGGGGGCAGACCTACGAGCAGTACTTC. The whole variable domain, remainder taken from reference TRBV19 and TRBJ2-7, is DGGITQSPKYLFRKEGQNVTLSCEQNLNHDAMYWYRQDPGQGLRLIYYSQIVNDFQKGDIAEGYSVSREKKESFPLTVTSAQKNPTAFYLCASSIGRGQTYEQYFGPGTRLTVT.

This sequence joins TRBV4-2 and TRBJ2-7; D gene unclear. The CDR3 is 16 residues long. CDR1 is LGHNA and CDR2 is YNFKEQ in the germline V gene. V was cut by 0 bases and J by 2 bases, with 14 bases left in between. CDR3 bases: TGTGCCAGCAGCCAAGATTCGGGCTTCACGGCCTACGAGCAGTACTTC. Protein product: CASSQDSGFTAYEQYF.

This sequence joins TRBV4-3 and TRBJ2-7, with 9 bases aligning to TRBD2. The germline V gene has CDR1 LGHNA and CDR2 YSLEER. The V and J ends lost 1 base and 2 bases, in that order; junction bases with no gene match: 9. The CDR3 consists of 17 residues. The CDR3 region has the DNA TGCGCCAGCAGCCAAGCTATCGGAGGCGGGAGGGCCTACGAGCAGTACTTC. Its protein is CASSQAIGGGRAYEQYF.

This clonotype was observed a handful of times. The chain employs TRBV10-3 and TRBJ1-1; TRBD1 agrees at 10 bases. CDR3 length: 15 residues. Germline loops: CDR1 ENHRY, CDR2 SYGVKD. V dropped 4 bases and J dropped 3; count of bases not matched to a gene: 5. CDR3 residues: CAISGTGGQYTEAFF. The CDR3 DNA follows: TGTGCCATCAGTGGGACAGGGGGGCAGTACACTGAAGCTTTCTTT.

This clonotype occurred a few times. This chain joins TRBV15 and TRBJ2-1; the match to TRBD2 covers 7 bases. The CDR3 runs to 16 residues. Germline CDR1 LNHNV, CDR2 YYDKDF (reference sequence). V trimming: 5 bases; J trimming: 7 bases; junction bases outside the gene matches: 14. This CDR3 is CATSPRTRRVVNEQFF. CDR3 sequence (DNA): TGTGCCACCAGCCCCCGGACTAGGCGGGTAGTAAATGAGCAGTTCTTC.